The entry below gives a single T cell receptor (beta chain) sequence along with its context. The antigen this receptor binds is unknown. Nothing much larger sits one base from this clone, and base qualities are not available. One collaborating source in Seattle enrolled patients during active infection and followed them longitudinally through the course of disease. Whole blood was collected in K2EDTA tubes by collaborating institutions according to the institutions' own protocols. For TCRbeta analysis, collaborators shipped samples in one of three forms: frozen whole blood, isolated PBMCs, or DNA extracted from either of those sample types. These data originate in a study of blood T cell repertoires in COVID-19 (dated by TCRdb to about 2020). Notes on the research overall: Samples from collaborators originated in the United States, Italy and Spain and spanned both the acute and convalescent phases of COVID-19. The material from the prospective study consisted of cDNA or gDNA derived from T cells, B-cell-depleted T cells, or PBMCs. A freely available public database, intended as a resource for researchers studying the immune response to SARS-CoV-2, is where the repertoires were released. The dataset comprised deeply sampled blood TCRbeta repertoires from subjects exposed to, actively infected with, or recovered from COVID-19. Where available, HLA class I and class II types were obtained from metadata supplied by the sample provider rather than from assay-based typing. Samples were obtained from the ongoing ImmuneRACE study (first 160 participants) and from over 1,000 subjects provided by 6 global collaborators. The sample metadata nearly always contained a de-identified subject ID, COVID-19 status, age in years and sex. Findings and caveats that apply to the study as a whole: How much clinical and demographic metadata was included differed by source and by participant, and the metadata was provided uncurated.

Trimming removed 5 bases from V and 6 bases from J, leaving 16 bases between the germline ends. Reading from cysteine to phenylalanine, the CDR3 counts 14 amino acids. The DNA shown is the 42-base CDR3, in frame from base 1. Taken from the germline V gene, the CDR1 and CDR2 loops are MDHEN and SYDVKM. The immunoSEQ Assay, a bias-controlled multiplex PCR, was used to amplify TCRbeta CDR3 regions from genomic DNA. The original pipeline was this. The number of nucleated cells in each sample was estimated by amplification of reference gene primers within the assay. To quantify the absolute abundance of each unique TCRbeta CDR3 rearrangement, sequence reads were collapsed and filtered. Productive Simpson clonality was computed per sample as the square root of Simpson's diversity index over productive rearrangements. This immuneACCESS table, as held by TCRdb, lists in-frame sequences with V and J called but not all clones. Of the missing ones, under half trace to an unresolved V gene in checked studies; the others have no known cause. From that table come the V and J calls and clone size; the DNA was used to work out D and trimming. This sample comprises around 160,000 clones, approximately 90% of them detected only once. The top ten hold about 9.4% of the sample.

The V gene is TRBV28 and the J gene is TRBJ1-2; a tentative D match to TRBD1 spans 5 bases. The clonotype comes from a woman between 70 and 85 years old with COVID-19, enrolled during active disease. Material: peripheral blood. At the DNA level, the sequence is TGTGCCAGCAGTCCCTTCACAGGTATCGATGGCTACACCTTC. Translated, it gives CASSPFTGIDGYTF.